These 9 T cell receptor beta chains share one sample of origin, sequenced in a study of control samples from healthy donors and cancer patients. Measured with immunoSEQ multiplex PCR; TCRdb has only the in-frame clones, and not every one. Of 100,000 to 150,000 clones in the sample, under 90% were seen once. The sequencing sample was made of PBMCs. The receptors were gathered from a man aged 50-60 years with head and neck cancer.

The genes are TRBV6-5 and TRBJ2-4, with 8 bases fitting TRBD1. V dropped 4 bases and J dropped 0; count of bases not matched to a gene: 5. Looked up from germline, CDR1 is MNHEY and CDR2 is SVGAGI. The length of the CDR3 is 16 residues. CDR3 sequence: CASSFGTGEAKNIQYF. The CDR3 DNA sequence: TGTGCCAGCAGTTTCGGGACAGGCGAAGCCAAAAACATTCAGTACTTC.

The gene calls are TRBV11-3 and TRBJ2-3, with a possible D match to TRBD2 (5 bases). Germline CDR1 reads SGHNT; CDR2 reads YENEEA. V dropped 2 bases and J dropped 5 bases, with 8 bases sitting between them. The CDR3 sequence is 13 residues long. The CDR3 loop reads CASSLILEDTQYF. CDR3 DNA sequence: TGTGCCAGCAGCTTAATACTAGAAGATACGCAGTATTTT. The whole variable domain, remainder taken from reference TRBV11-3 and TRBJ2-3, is EAGVVQSPRYKIIEKKQPVAFWCNPISGHNTLYWYLQNLGQGPELLIRYENEEAVDDSQLPKDRFSAERLKGVDSTLKIQPAELGDSAVYLCASSLILEDTQYFGPGTRLTVL.

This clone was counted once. This CDR3 is CASSPHNEQFF. The DNA for the CDR3 is TGCGCCAGCAGTCCCCACAATGAGCAGTTCTTC. This rearrangement joins TRBV10-2 to TRBJ2-1; D is undetermined. The CDR3 sequence is 11 residues long. Trimming removed 5 bases from V and 5 bases from J, with 4 bases in between. Germline V CDR1 and CDR2: WSHSY, SAAADI.

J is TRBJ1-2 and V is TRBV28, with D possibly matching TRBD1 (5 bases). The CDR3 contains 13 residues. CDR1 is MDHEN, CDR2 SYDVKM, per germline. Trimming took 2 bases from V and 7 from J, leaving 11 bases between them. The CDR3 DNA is TGTGCCAGCAGTTTAGGGGCAGGGACTGGCTACACCTTC. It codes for CASSLGAGTGYTF.

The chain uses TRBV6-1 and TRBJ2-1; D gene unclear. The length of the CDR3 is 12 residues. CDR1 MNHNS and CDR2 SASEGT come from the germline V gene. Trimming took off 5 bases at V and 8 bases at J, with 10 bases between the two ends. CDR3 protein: CASSYRQDEQFF. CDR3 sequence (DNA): TGTGCCAGCAGTTATCGTCAGGATGAGCAGTTCTTC.

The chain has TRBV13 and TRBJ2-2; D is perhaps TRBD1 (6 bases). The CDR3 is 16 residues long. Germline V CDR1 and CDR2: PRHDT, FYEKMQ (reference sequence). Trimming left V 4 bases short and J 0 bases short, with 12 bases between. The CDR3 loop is CASSYTGWANTGELFF. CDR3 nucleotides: TGTGCCAGCAGCTATACAGGGTGGGCGAACACCGGGGAGCTGTTTTTT.

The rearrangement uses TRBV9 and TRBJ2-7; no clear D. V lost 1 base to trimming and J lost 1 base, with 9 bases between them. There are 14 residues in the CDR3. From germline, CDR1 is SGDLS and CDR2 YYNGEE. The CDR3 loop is CASSVRPASYEQYF. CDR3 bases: TGTGCCAGCAGCGTAAGACCCGCTTCCTACGAGCAGTACTTC.

CDR3 loop: CASSYGDSMNTEAFF. DNA for the CDR3: TGTGCCAGCAGTTACGGGGACTCCATGAACACTGAAGCTTTCTTT. This chain joins TRBV6-5 and TRBJ1-1; D possibly corresponds to TRBD1 (5 bases). Germline CDR1 is MNHEY and CDR2 is SVGAGI. V was cut by 2 bases and J by 0 bases, with 10 bases left in between. This CDR3 is built from 15 residues.

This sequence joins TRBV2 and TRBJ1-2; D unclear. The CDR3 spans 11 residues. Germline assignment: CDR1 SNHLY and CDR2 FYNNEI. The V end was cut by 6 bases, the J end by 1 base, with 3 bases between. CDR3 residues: CASRSNYGYTF. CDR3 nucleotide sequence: TGTGCCAGCAGAAGTAACTATGGCTACACCTTC. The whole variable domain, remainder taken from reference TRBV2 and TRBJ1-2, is EPEVTQTPSHQVTQMGQEVILRCVPISNHLYFYWYRQILGQKVEFLVSFYNNEISEKSEIFDDQFSVERPDGSNFTLKIRSTKLEDSAMYFCASRSNYGYTFGSGTRLTVV.